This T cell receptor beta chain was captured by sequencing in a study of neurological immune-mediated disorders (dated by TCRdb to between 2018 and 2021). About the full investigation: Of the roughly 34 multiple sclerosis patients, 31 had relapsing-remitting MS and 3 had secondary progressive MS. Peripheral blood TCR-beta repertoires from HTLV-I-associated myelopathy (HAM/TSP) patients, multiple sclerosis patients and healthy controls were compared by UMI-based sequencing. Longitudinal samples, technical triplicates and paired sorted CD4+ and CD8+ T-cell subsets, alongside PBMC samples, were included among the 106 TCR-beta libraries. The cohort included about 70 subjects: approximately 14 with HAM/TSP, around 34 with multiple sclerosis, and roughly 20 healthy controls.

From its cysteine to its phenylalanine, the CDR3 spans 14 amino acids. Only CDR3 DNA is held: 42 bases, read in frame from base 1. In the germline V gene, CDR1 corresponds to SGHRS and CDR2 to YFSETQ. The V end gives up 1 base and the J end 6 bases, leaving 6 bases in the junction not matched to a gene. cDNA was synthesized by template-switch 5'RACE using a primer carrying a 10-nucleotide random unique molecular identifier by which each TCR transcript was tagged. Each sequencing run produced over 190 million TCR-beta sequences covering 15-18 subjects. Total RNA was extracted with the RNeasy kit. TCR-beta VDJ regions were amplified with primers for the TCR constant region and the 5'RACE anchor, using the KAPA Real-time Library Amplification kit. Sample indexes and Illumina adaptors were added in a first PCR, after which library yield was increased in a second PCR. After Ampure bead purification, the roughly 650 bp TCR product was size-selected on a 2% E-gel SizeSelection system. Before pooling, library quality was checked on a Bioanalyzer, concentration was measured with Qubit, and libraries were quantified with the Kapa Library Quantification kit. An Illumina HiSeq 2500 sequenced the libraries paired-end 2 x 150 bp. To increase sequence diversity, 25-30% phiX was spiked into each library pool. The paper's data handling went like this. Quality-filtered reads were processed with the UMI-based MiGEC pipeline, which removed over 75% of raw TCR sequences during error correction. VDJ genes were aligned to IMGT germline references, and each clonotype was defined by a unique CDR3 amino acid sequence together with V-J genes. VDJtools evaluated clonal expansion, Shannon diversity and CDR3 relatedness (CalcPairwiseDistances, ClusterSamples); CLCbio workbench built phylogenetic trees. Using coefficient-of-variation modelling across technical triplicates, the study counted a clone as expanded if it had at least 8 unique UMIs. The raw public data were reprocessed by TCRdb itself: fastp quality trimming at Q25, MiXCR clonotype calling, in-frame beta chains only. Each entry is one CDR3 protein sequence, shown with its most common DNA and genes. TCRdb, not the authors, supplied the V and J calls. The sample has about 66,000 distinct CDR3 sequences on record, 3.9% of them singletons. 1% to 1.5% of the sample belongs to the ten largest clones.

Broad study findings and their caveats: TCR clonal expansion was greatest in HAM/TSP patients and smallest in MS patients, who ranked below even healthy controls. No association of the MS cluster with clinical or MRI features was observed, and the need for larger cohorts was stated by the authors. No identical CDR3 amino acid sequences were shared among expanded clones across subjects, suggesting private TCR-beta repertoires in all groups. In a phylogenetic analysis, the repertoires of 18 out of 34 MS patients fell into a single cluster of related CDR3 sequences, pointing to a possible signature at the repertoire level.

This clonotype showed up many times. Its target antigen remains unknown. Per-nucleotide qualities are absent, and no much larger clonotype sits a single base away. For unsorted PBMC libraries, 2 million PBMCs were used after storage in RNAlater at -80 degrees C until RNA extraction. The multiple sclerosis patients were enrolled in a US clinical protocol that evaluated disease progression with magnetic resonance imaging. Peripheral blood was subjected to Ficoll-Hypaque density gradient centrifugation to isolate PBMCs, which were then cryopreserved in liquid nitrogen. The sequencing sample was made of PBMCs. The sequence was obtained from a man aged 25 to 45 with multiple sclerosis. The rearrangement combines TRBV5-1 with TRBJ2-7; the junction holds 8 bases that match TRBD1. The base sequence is TGCGCCAGCAGCTTGCCCCAGGACAGGGCCGAGCAGTACTTC. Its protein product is CASSLPQDRAEQYF.